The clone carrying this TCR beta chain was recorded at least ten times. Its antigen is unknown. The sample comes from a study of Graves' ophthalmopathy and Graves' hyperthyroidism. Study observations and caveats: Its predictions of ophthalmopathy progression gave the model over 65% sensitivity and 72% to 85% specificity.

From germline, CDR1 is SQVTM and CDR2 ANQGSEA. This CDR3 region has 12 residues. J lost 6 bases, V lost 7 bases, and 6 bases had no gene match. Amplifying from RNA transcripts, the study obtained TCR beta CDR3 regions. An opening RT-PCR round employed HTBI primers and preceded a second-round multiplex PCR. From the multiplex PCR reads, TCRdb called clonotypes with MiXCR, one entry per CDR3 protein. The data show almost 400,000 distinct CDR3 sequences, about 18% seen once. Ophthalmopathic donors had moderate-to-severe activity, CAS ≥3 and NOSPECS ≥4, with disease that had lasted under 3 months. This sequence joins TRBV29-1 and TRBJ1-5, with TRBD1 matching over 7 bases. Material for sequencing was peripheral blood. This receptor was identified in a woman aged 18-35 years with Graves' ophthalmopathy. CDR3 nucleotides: TGCAGCGACGAACAGGGGCCTCAGCCCCAGCATTTT. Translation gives CSDEQGPQPQHF.